Included here is one T cell receptor (beta chain) sequence, with context. Its antigen specificity is not known. Its ends do not fully match the called genes, so a read error is possible. The data derive from a study of cytotoxic CD8 clonotypes in ibrutinib-treated CLL listed by TCRdb under 2021. Regarding the research as a whole: The cohort was composed of ten to eleven relapsed/refractory and 15 treatment-naive patients; IGHV unmutated status was identified in approximately 18 patients. Partial responses were observed in 24 patients and complete responses in 2; after a median follow-up of about 69 months, remission was maintained in roughly 15 patients and progression was observed in some twelve. Response samples were taken after a median of about a year on treatment, ranging from about 6 to 40 months. On average, each sample yielded about 250,000 productive templates and over 90,000 productive rearrangements. Longitudinal samples were available for about 30% of the 86 trial participants. Cryopreserved peripheral blood mononuclear cells were obtained before treatment, at response, and at either sustained remission or disease progression. Every sample from remission and from progressive disease was obtained while the patients were still on ibrutinib. Beyond this particular receptor, the publication reports: Public clonotypes were rare and either shrank or stayed stable during treatment, and the rise in clonality at ibrutinib response reflected expansion of private clonotypes. Baseline clonality was found to be higher than that of age-matched healthy donors and was strongly correlated with circulating CD8+ T-cell counts. Sustained-remission and progressing patients did not have matched sampling times, and lymph node repertoires were not examined. Clonality rose at ibrutinib response, remained stable during sustained remission, and dropped back toward baseline at progression.

On a MiSeq, deep resolution sequencing aimed for a depth between 1 in 1 million and 1 in 200,000 T cells, with each clonotype covered around 10x on average. TCR beta libraries were generated with the immunoSEQ hsTCRB Kit. In the original analysis: The data were analyzed with ImmunoSEQ Analyzer and ImmunoSEQ Data Assistant, and V, D and J gene assignments followed IMGT definitions. Clonality, which ranges from 0 to 1, was calculated by subtracting the normalized Shannon entropy of productive rearrangement frequencies from one. Public clonotype analysis was restricted to overrepresented clonotypes comprising at least 0.05% of each patient's repertoire. Repertoires from approximately 12 age-matched healthy donors in immuneACCESS were used as clonality controls. The table comes from immuneACCESS by way of TCRdb, which keeps in-frame sequences with V and J called. Part of the clones is missing from these tables; in studies checked, under half for an unresolved V gene and the rest for unknown reasons. Clonal size and the V and J genes are those of that table, whereas D and trimming came from the DNA. Present in this sample are about 160,000 clones, approximately 80% of which were seen just once. Clones ranked in the top ten supply roughly 2% of the sample.

Inclusive of the bounding cysteine and phenylalanine, the CDR3 is 13 residues long. Only the CDR3 portion is preserved as DNA: 39 bases, with reading frame beginning at the first base. Based on the germline V gene, the CDR1 and CDR2 sequences are SGHRS and YFSETQ. The time point label, as the study defines it: about a year on ibrutinib. For TCR beta library preparation, around 1.9 micrograms of genomic DNA were extracted from the cryopreserved PBMCs. High-throughput TCR beta sequencing was performed on longitudinal blood samples from CLL patients receiving ibrutinib monotherapy. The patients were enrolled in a single-center, open-label phase 2 trial of ibrutinib monotherapy.

The V gene is TRBV5-1 and the J gene is TRBJ2-7; no D gene is confidently identified. The sequences come from PBMCs, collected after 12 months of ibrutinib treatment. This TCR was sampled from a human donor with chronic lymphocytic leukemia. The DNA reads TGCGCCAGCAGCTTGGCCTCTCCATACGGGCAGTACTTC. Its protein reads: CASSLASPYGQYF. The variable domain in full, with residues beyond the CDR3 obtained from the reference TRBV5-1 and TRBJ2-7 genes, is KAGVTQTPRYLIKTRGQQVTLSCSPISGHRSVSWYQQTPGQGLQFLFEYFSETQRNKGNFPGRFSGRQFSNSRSEMNVSTLELGDSALYLCASSLASPYGQYFGPGTRLTVT.